The entry that follows covers one T cell receptor beta chain sequence. The data were taken from a study of STAT5B mutations in CD4+ large granular lymphocyte leukemia. In the study's own analysis: A productive frequency of 2.59 x 10-5 was the lowest detectable. Produced via immunoSEQ multiplex PCR; TCRdb's table is partial and in-frame only. The V and J calls and clone size were taken over from that table, and D and trimming were inferred from the DNA. Here the sample spans fewer than 30,000 clones, just under 80% being singletons. The sample comprised CD4+ T cells from blood buffy coats. This sequence was found in a human donor in good health.

This CDR3 is CASSLGGARTDTQYF. The CDR3 bases are TGTGCCAGCAGCTTGGGGGGGGCCCGCACAGATACGCAGTATTTT. This sequence joins TRBV7-2 and TRBJ2-3; D perhaps matches TRBD2 (7 bases). In germline, CDR1 is SGHTA, CDR2 FQGNSA. CDR3 length: 15 residues. V was shortened by 3 bases and J by 1 base, with 11 bases between the two germline ends.